This T cell receptor beta chain originates from a study of cytomegalovirus exposure and HLA in healthy donors. The study's findings and limits: Later on, a genetic analysis was performed. It linked a missense variant in DCLRE1C with V- and J-gene trimming of TCR beta.

Amplification used 60 Vbeta primers and 13 Jbeta primers. TCRdb's table, derived via immunoSEQ multiplex PCR, lists solely in-frame clones and lacks some. The sample lists roughly 180,000 clones, about 79% occurring once. Turning to this clone: Its target is unknown.

The germline V and J ends were trimmed by 5 bases and 7 bases, with 12 bases remaining between them. The CDR3 extends over 13 amino acids. In germline, CDR1 is MNHEY, CDR2 SVGAGI. This receptor was identified in a girl aged 2 to 9 in good health and CMV-seropositive. The chain joins TRBV6-5 to TRBJ1-5; unclear D gene. The sequenced sample was PBMCs. CDR3 protein: CASSRSAGQPQHF. In DNA form, the CDR3 reads TGTGCCAGCAGTCGATCCGCGGGGCAGCCCCAGCATTTT.